Below are 16 T cell receptor beta chains sequenced from a single sample in a study of chemoradiotherapy in HPV16-positive cancers. The repertoire was sequenced with immunoSEQ multiplex PCR; TCRdb's copy has only in-frame clones and lacks some. Of about 20,000 clones listed, just under 95% are singletons. Sequenced material: blood, taken from a patient who underwent chemoradiotherapy. Source of these receptors: a human donor with HPV-associated anogenital cancer.

The J gene is TRBJ2-1, the V gene TRBV7-2; 12 positions match TRBD2. The CDR3 consists of 16 residues. V gave up 1 base and J gave up 9 bases; unmatched junction bases: 7. Germline V lookup: CDR1 SGHTA, CDR2 FQGNSA. This CDR3 is CASSLDRLAGASEQFF. The CDR3 DNA sequence: TGTGCCAGCAGCTTAGATAGACTAGCGGGAGCATCTGAGCAGTTCTTC.

The rearrangement links TRBV7-2 to TRBJ2-5; 11 nucleotides agree with TRBD2. CDR1 and CDR2 (germline): SGHTA, FQGNSA. The trim removed 5 bases at V and 9 bases at J, leaving 14 bases unmatched. The CDR3 contains 16 residues. The CDR3 sequence: CASSKRGLAEGMAQYF. Written as DNA, the CDR3 is TGTGCCAGCAGCAAAAGGGGACTAGCGGAGGGTATGGCCCAGTACTTC.

The V call is TRBV15, the J call TRBJ2-1; D possibly corresponds to TRBD2 (5 bases). Germline V gene sequence: CDR1 LNHNV, CDR2 YYDKDF (reference sequence). The ends were cut back, 3 bases at V and 5 bases at J, with 17 bases in the middle. This CDR3 comprises 16 residues. In DNA, the CDR3 is TGTGCCACCAGCAGGGATCCCGGACTTAACCACAATGAGCAGTTCTTC. Translating gives CATSRDPGLNHNEQFF.

As concerns this clone: One junction end disagrees with the germline gene, perhaps due to a read error. This chain joins TRBV7-7 and TRBJ2-1; TRBD2 matches 10 bases. Germline-derived CDR1 and CDR2 are SSHAT and FNYEAQ (reference sequence). The CDR3 has 15 amino acids. This CDR3 reads CASSLTLAGYNEQFF. CDR3 bases: TGTGCTAGCAGCTTAACACTAGCGGGATACAATGAGCAGTTCTTC.

This rearrangement joins TRBV18 to TRBJ1-4; TRBD1 is a possible D gene (6 bases). With 4 bases removed from V and 5 bases from J, the gap between germline ends came to 8 bases. The CDR3 loop spans 13 amino acids. Germline V gene lookup returns CDR1 KGHSH and CDR2 LQKENI. CDR3 sequence (DNA): TGTGCCAGCTCACATCAGGGGAATGAAAAACTGTTTTTT. Translation gives CASSHQGNEKLFF. The full variable domain, in which reference TRBV18 and TRBJ1-4 provide the parts outside the CDR3, is NAGVMQNPRHLVRRRGQEARLRCSPMKGHSHVYWYRQLPEEGLKFMVYLQKENIIDESGMPKERFSAEFPKEGPSILRIQQVVRGDSAAYFCASSHQGNEKLFFGSGTQLSVL.

CDR3 in amino acids: CASSLNGETQYF. The CDR3 nucleotides are TGTGCCAGCAGCTTAAACGGGGAGACCCAGTACTTC. The rearrangement links TRBV5-6 to TRBJ2-5; D uncertain. Germline CDR1 is SGHDT and CDR2 is YYEEEE. V lost 2 bases, J lost 5 bases, and 7 bases lay in between. This CDR3 spans 12 amino acids. The full variable domain, in which reference TRBV5-6 and TRBJ2-5 provide the parts outside the CDR3, is DAGVTQSPTHLIKTRGQQVTLRCSPKSGHDTVSWYQQALGQGPQFIFQYYEEEERQRGNFPDRFSGHQFPNYSSELNVNALLLGDSALYLCASSLNGETQYFGPGTRLLVL.

The rearrangement joins TRBV19 to TRBJ1-1, with D tentatively TRBD1 (5 bases). The CDR3 has 13 amino acids. CDR1 and CDR2 from the germline V gene are LNHDA and SQIVND (reference sequence). V was clipped by 7 bases and J by 5 bases, with 14 bases between them. As DNA, the CDR3 is TGTGCCAGTACCATTGGGGGATGGACTGAAGCTTTCTTT. Protein: CASTIGGWTEAFF.

The genes are TRBV7-6 and TRBJ2-2; unclear D gene. Germline-derived CDR1 and CDR2 are SGHVS and FNYEAQ. Trimming shortened V by 2 bases and J by 7 bases, and 11 bases separated the two germline ends. This CDR3 has 14 residues. The CDR3 nucleotides are TGTGCCAGCAGCTTACTCAACTGGGGCGGGGAGCTGTTTTTT. Translated: CASSLLNWGGELFF.

V usage is TRBV18 and J usage is TRBJ1-5, with D possibly being TRBD1 (5 bases). With 0 bases removed from V and 1 base from J, the gap between germline ends came to 7 bases. Germline V gene sequence: CDR1 KGHSH, CDR2 LQKENI. The length of the CDR3 is 15 residues. CDR3 protein: CASSPPGPSNQPQHF. CDR3 DNA sequence: TGTGCCAGCTCACCACCGGGACCGAGCAATCAGCCCCAGCATTTT.

This chain uses TRBV7-2 with TRBJ1-4; D call uncertain. Germline CDR1 SGHTA, CDR2 FQGNSA. The CDR3 has 15 amino acids. V was pared by 5 bases and J by 0 bases, with 10 bases between. The CDR3 DNA reads TGTGCCAGCAGCACCTCCATAGCAACTAATGAAAAACTGTTTTTT. Translated, it gives CASSTSIATNEKLFF.

The rearrangement uses TRBV28 and TRBJ1-1; D possibly corresponds to TRBD1 (5 bases). Germline V lookup: CDR1 MDHEN, CDR2 SYDVKM. The CDR3 covers 13 residues. V lost 4 bases to trimming and J lost 10 bases, with 16 bases between them. The CDR3 region is CASSSDQTARAFF. DNA for the CDR3: TGTGCCAGCAGTTCCGATCAGACAGCCAGAGCTTTCTTT.

This clone was seen a single time. The chain carries TRBV19 and TRBJ2-1; TRBD2 matches at 7 bases. V was pared by 3 bases and J by 2 bases, with 4 bases of the junction left unmatched. This CDR3 is built from 15 residues. Germline V gene data show CDR1 as LNHDA and CDR2 as SQIVND (reference sequence). The CDR3 sequence is CASSMAGEAYNEQFF. As DNA, the CDR3 is TGTGCCAGTAGTATGGCGGGGGAAGCCTACAATGAGCAGTTCTTC.

The table lists this clone with a count of one. The chain has TRBV15 and TRBJ1-4, with D possibly TRBD1 on 5 matching bases. V dropped 5 bases and J dropped 8 bases, with 18 bases sitting between them. Germline V gene lookup returns CDR1 LNHNV and CDR2 YYDKDF (reference sequence). The CDR3 covers 15 residues. CDR3 DNA: TGTGCCACCAGCCTGGGAGGACAAAGCTTCGAAAAACTGTTTTTT. Its translation: CATSLGGQSFEKLFF.

This sequence joins TRBV2 and TRBJ2-1; TRBD2 aligns across 9 bases. CDR1 is SNHLY, CDR2 FYNNEI, per germline. This CDR3 has 17 residues. The V segment lost 3 bases and the J segment 0 bases; nucleotides outside the gene matches: 6. CDR3 bases: TGTGCCAGCAGTGATTGGCTAGCGGGGAGCTCCTACAATGAGCAGTTCTTC. Translating it yields CASSDWLAGSSYNEQFF. Drawing the rest from reference TRBV2 and TRBJ2-1, the complete variable domain is EPEVTQTPSHQVTQMGQEVILRCVPISNHLYFYWYRQILGQKVEFLVSFYNNEISEKSEIFDDQFSVERPDGSNFTLKIRSTKLEDSAMYFCASSDWLAGSSYNEQFFGPGTRLTVL.

The chain carries TRBV18 and TRBJ1-4; tentatively, D is TRBD1 (5 bases). Trimming shortened V by 2 bases and J by 7 bases, and 11 bases separated the two germline ends. Germline loops: CDR1 KGHSH, CDR2 LQKENI. The CDR3 is 14 residues long. The CDR3 here is CASSPNKGREKLFF. The CDR3 bases are TGTGCCAGCTCACCAAACAAGGGGCGTGAAAAACTGTTTTTT.

To note about this clone: The sample contains more than one DNA sequence encoding this CDR3. The chain links TRBV6-5 to TRBJ2-7; D not certain. Between the trimmed V and J ends, which lost 0 bases and 1 base, there was a span of 4 bases. CDR1 and CDR2 from the germline V gene are MNHEY and SVGAGI. The CDR3 covers 13 residues. The CDR3 nucleotides are TGTGCCAGCAGTTACTCGAGGTCCTACGAGCAGTACTTC. As protein: CASSYSRSYEQYF.